Below, 30 T cell receptor beta chains from the same sample are listed, as sequenced in a study of T cell responses to AZD1222 COVID-19 vaccine. Some clones are missing from TCRdb's copy, which holds only in-frame ones; the method was immunoSEQ multiplex PCR. The sample has 95,000 to 150,000 clones, roughly 90% seen once. The specimen comprised peripheral blood, sampled on day 0 of AZD1222 vaccination. The receptors derive from an adult in good health.

This chain uses TRBV19 with TRBJ2-7; 11 bases are a match to TRBD2. The CDR3 is 15 amino acids. After removal of 1 base from V and 4 bases from J, the junction contained 3 bases not matched to a gene. Per germline, CDR1 LNHDA and CDR2 SQIVND (reference sequence). The CDR3 loop reads CASSIGLAGIYEQYF. The CDR3 DNA reads as TGTGCCAGTAGTATAGGACTAGCGGGGATTTACGAGCAGTACTTC.

The chain combines TRBV18 with TRBJ2-3, with 7 bases aligning to TRBD1. Per the germline V gene, CDR1 is KGHSH and CDR2 is LQKENI. V trimming: 4 bases; J trimming: 3 bases; junction bases outside the gene matches: 7. This CDR3 has 15 amino acids. CDR3 nucleotides: TGTGCCAGCTCACGGGGACAGCGTTCGACAGATACGCAGTATTTT. It yields the protein CASSRGQRSTDTQYF.

The chain is built from TRBV4-1 and TRBJ2-3; D might be TRBD2 (6 bases). This CDR3 comprises 15 residues. CDR1 and CDR2 from the germline V gene are MGHRA and YSYEKL. The V and J ends lost 1 base and 2 bases respectively, with 10 bases between them. CDR3: CASSQVWRDTDTQYF. CDR3 DNA sequence: TGCGCCAGCAGCCAAGTGTGGCGGGACACAGATACGCAGTATTTT.

The chain combines TRBV19 with TRBJ2-2, with 7 bases fitting TRBD2. Germline V gives CDR1 LNHDA, CDR2 SQIVND (reference sequence). This CDR3 is 15 amino acids long. J was trimmed by 3 bases and V by 6 bases; bases with no gene match: 7. The CDR3 sequence: CASRAGDRDTGELFF. The CDR3 nucleotides are TGTGCCAGTAGGGCGGGGGATCGAGACACCGGGGAGCTGTTTTTT.

This CDR3 reads CASTAGFGDGYTF. CDR3 DNA sequence: TGTGCCAGTACCGCGGGGTTCGGGGATGGCTACACCTTC. The V and J genes are TRBV19 and TRBJ1-2, with D unresolved. Trimming pared 7 bases from V and 6 bases from J, leaving 15 bases between. The CDR3 runs to 13 residues. Germline assignment: CDR1 LNHDA and CDR2 SQIVND (reference sequence).

The chain recombines TRBV7-9 with TRBJ2-1; TRBD1 might be the D (5 bases). From germline, CDR1 is SEHNR and CDR2 FQNEAQ (reference sequence). Trimming left V 2 bases short and J 4 bases short, with 15 bases between. The CDR3 spans 16 residues. Here the CDR3 reads CASSLTRAGPYNEQFF. In DNA form, the CDR3 reads TGTGCCAGCAGCTTAACCCGGGCAGGGCCGTACAATGAGCAGTTCTTC.

The V call is TRBV4-1, the J call TRBJ2-1; 11 positions match TRBD2. The CDR3 length is 17 residues. Germline trimming cut 4 bases from V and 2 bases from J; bases unmatched to any gene: 7. In germline, CDR1 is MGHRA, CDR2 YSYEKL. CDR3 DNA sequence: TGCGCCAGCAGCCCGATCAGACTAGCGGGAACCTACAATGAGCAGTTCTTC. Encoded protein: CASSPIRLAGTYNEQFF.

This clone came up a few times. The V gene is TRBV19, the J gene TRBJ1-2; D is unresolved. From germline, CDR1 is LNHDA and CDR2 SQIVND (reference sequence). Trimming took off 4 bases at V and 8 bases at J, with 8 bases between the two ends. There are 11 residues in the CDR3. CDR3 amino acids: CASSTRGGYTF. CDR3 DNA sequence: TGTGCCAGTAGTACTCGTGGGGGCTACACCTTC.

The rearrangement links TRBV5-1 to TRBJ2-1; the D is unclear. The germline V gene encodes CDR1 SGHRS and CDR2 YFSETQ. V dropped 0 bases and J dropped 0 bases, with 7 bases sitting between them. This CDR3 is 15 amino acids long. The CDR3 nucleotides are TGCGCCAGCAGCTTGGGGGCAAGCTCCTACAATGAGCAGTTCTTC. Translation gives CASSLGASSYNEQFF.

The chain joins TRBV27 to TRBJ1-5; TRBD1 matches at 8 bases. CDR3 length: 18 residues. CDR1 is MNHEY, CDR2 SMNVEV, per germline (reference sequence). Trimming removed 5 bases from V and 4 bases from J; junction bases left unmatched: 16. DNA of the CDR3: TGTGCCAGCAGTCCCGGGACAGGTGAACATATCCTAAATCAGCCCCAGCATTTT. Residues: CASSPGTGEHILNQPQHF.

This clone was counted once. J is TRBJ1-2 and V is TRBV6-5; D gene ambiguous. The germline gives CDR1 MNHEY, CDR2 SVGAGI. This CDR3 comprises 12 residues. The V end lost 4 bases, the J end lost 4 bases, and 7 bases lay between the germline ends. The DNA of the CDR3 is TGTGCCAGCAGTTCGGTCCCCTATGGCTACACCTTC. Protein sequence: CASSSVPYGYTF.

The V and J genes are TRBV13 and TRBJ1-5; a possible D gene is TRBD1 (5 bases). Germline CDR1 PRHDT, CDR2 FYEKMQ (reference sequence). V lost 0 bases and J lost 7, with 10 bases in between. The length of the CDR3 is 14 residues. The CDR3 reads CASSLGLGGQPQHF. The CDR3 bases are TGTGCCAGCAGCTTAGGCCTTGGGGGACAGCCCCAGCATTTT.

The chain is built from TRBV28 and TRBJ2-7; 7 bases map to TRBD1. The CDR3 is 16 residues long. Germline values: CDR1 MDHEN, CDR2 SYDVKM. Trimming took 3 bases from V and 4 from J; bases not matched to a gene: 12. The CDR3 DNA reads as TGTGCCAGCAGTTTTATCCAGGGGACAGTCCGGTACGAGCAGTACTTC. Translated, it gives CASSFIQGTVRYEQYF. Full variable domain (remainder filled in from reference TRBV28 and TRBJ2-7): DVKVTQSSRYLVKRTGEKVFLECVQDMDHENMFWYRQDPGLGLRLIYFSYDVKMKEKGDIPEGYSVSREKKERFSLILESASTNQTSMYLCASSFIQGTVRYEQYFGPGTRLTVT.

The chain employs TRBV5-1 and TRBJ2-5, with 8 bases identical to TRBD1. J was trimmed by 3 bases and V by 4 bases; bases with no gene match: 11. The CDR3 spans 16 residues. Germline values: CDR1 SGHRS, CDR2 YFSETQ. The CDR3 coding sequence is TGCGCCAGCAGCGAATGGAGGGCAGGGGGCGAAGAGACCCAGTACTTC. Residues: CASSEWRAGGEETQYF. Variable domain in full (rest from reference TRBV5-1 and TRBJ2-5): KAGVTQTPRYLIKTRGQQVTLSCSPISGHRSVSWYQQTPGQGLQFLFEYFSETQRNKGNFPGRFSGRQFSNSRSEMNVSTLELGDSALYLCASSEWRAGGEETQYFGPGTRLLVL.

The gene calls are TRBV18 and TRBJ1-6; D possibly corresponds to TRBD1 (5 bases). V gave up 2 bases and J gave up 10 bases, with 9 bases separating them. The CDR3 contains 13 residues. CDR1 is KGHSH and CDR2 is LQKENI in the germline V gene. CDR3 in amino acids: CASSPGGDSPLHF. The CDR3 nucleotides read TGTGCCAGCTCACCAGGGGGAGACTCACCCCTCCACTTT. Using reference TRBV18 and TRBJ1-6 for the parts outside the CDR3, the full variable domain is NAGVMQNPRHLVRRRGQEARLRCSPMKGHSHVYWYRQLPEEGLKFMVYLQKENIIDESGMPKERFSAEFPKEGPSILRIQQVVRGDSAAYFCASSPGGDSPLHFGNGTRLTVT.

The J gene is TRBJ2-7, the V gene TRBV7-9; 8 bases agree with TRBD1. J gave up 6 bases and V 4 bases, and 8 bases lay outside the gene matches. This CDR3 region has 14 residues. The germline V gene has CDR1 SEHNR and CDR2 FQNEAQ (reference sequence). The CDR3 DNA reads as TGTGCCAGCAGCTCCTACCCTGACAGGGGCGAGCAGTACTTC. Residues: CASSSYPDRGEQYF.

The chain recombines TRBV27 with TRBJ1-4; D perhaps matches TRBD1 (6 bases). V was clipped by 1 base and J by 5 bases, with 11 bases between them. CDR1 is MNHEY, CDR2 SMNVEV, per germline (reference sequence). The CDR3 totals 15 residues. For the CDR3, the DNA is TGTGCCAGCAGTTTATATCGGGGGCCAAATGAAAAACTGTTTTTT. Protein product: CASSLYRGPNEKLFF.

The chain joins TRBV5-4 to TRBJ2-7, with a possible D match to TRBD1 (5 bases). CDR1 is SGHNT, CDR2 YYREEE, per germline (reference sequence). Trimming took off 0 bases at V and 0 bases at J, with 10 bases between the two ends. The CDR3 spans 15 residues. This CDR3 reads CASSLGAGHSYEQYF. The CDR3, as DNA: TGTGCCAGCAGCTTGGGGGCAGGGCACTCCTACGAGCAGTACTTC.

The V gene is TRBV6-5, the J gene TRBJ2-4; D is unclear. The germline V and J ends were trimmed by 4 bases and 1 base, with 11 bases remaining between them. Germline loops: CDR1 MNHEY, CDR2 SVGAGI. This CDR3 spans 15 amino acids. The CDR3 DNA is TGTGCCAGCAGTTCTCGCCGGGTCGCCAAAAACATTCAGTACTTC. It yields the protein CASSSRRVAKNIQYF.

The chain employs TRBV9 and TRBJ2-1, with D uncertain. Trimming removed 3 bases at V and 4 bases at J, with 14 bases between. The CDR3 spans 15 residues. The germline gives CDR1 SGDLS, CDR2 YYNGEE. In DNA, the CDR3 is TGTGCCAGCAGCGCCGGATCGGCTTCTTACAATGAGCAGTTCTTC. Translating it yields CASSAGSASYNEQFF.

The chain recombines TRBV5-3 with TRBJ2-7; 11 bases match TRBD2. TRBV5-3 is placed among ORFs of uncertain function. The CDR3 is made up of 15 amino acids. The J segment lost 8 bases and the V segment lost 3 bases, leaving 10 bases of the junction unmatched. CDR3 DNA sequence: TGTGCCAGAAGCTCCACTAGCGGGAGCCCGTCCAAGCAGTACTTC. Its translation is CARSSTSGSPSKQYF.

This clone occurred a few times. This chain uses TRBV10-2 with TRBJ2-1, with 12 bases fitting TRBD2. Trimming removed 5 bases from V and 4 bases from J; junction bases left unmatched: 3. Germline V gene lookup returns CDR1 WSHSY and CDR2 SAAADI. This CDR3 is 15 amino acids long. DNA for the CDR3: TGCGCCAGCAGTTCGACTAGCGGGGGATACAATGAGCAGTTCTTC. Protein sequence: CASSSTSGGYNEQFF.

This clone was observed a handful of times. CDR3 residues: CASSSEVRYTQYF. CDR3 DNA sequence: TGTGCCAGCAGCTCGGAAGTCAGGTATACGCAGTATTTT. The genes are TRBV7-2 and TRBJ2-3; D gene uncertain. Trimming shortened V by 4 bases and J by 7 bases, and 12 bases separated the two germline ends. The CDR3 has 13 amino acids. Germline V gene data show CDR1 as SGHTA and CDR2 as FQGNSA. The complete variable domain, with remaining parts taken from reference TRBV7-2 and TRBJ2-3, reads GAGVSQSPSNKVTEKGKDVELRCDPISGHTALYWYRQSLGQGLEFLIYFQGNSAPDKSGLPSDRFSAERTGGSVSTLTIQRTQQEDSAVYLCASSSEVRYTQYFGPGTRLTVL.

This chain connects TRBV4-3 to TRBJ2-1; D not certain. The CDR3 consists of 13 residues. Germline V gene sequence: CDR1 LGHNA, CDR2 YSLEER. Trimming pared 3 bases from V and 5 bases from J, leaving 8 bases between. The CDR3 sequence is CASSQPFDNEQFF. CDR3 bases: TGCGCCAGCAGCCAGCCCTTTGACAATGAGCAGTTCTTC.

The chain combines TRBV7-2 with TRBJ1-2; TRBD1 agrees at 9 bases. This CDR3 contains 14 residues. CDR1 is SGHTA, CDR2 FQGNSA, per germline. V gave up 1 base and J gave up 8 bases; unmatched junction bases: 5. CDR3: CASSLDRGQRGYTF. For the CDR3, the DNA is TGTGCCAGCAGCTTAGACAGGGGGCAACGCGGCTACACCTTC. The variable domain in full, with the rest retrieved from reference TRBV7-2 and TRBJ1-2, is GAGVSQSPSNKVTEKGKDVELRCDPISGHTALYWYRQSLGQGLEFLIYFQGNSAPDKSGLPSDRFSAERTGGSVSTLTIQRTQQEDSAVYLCASSLDRGQRGYTFGSGTRLTVV.

With respect to this clone: Within the sample, other DNA sequences also encode this same CDR3. This chain uses TRBV6-5 with TRBJ2-5; no clear D gene. CDR3 size: 13 residues. The germline gives CDR1 MNHEY, CDR2 SVGAGI. V was trimmed by 0 bases and J by 4 bases, leaving 6 bases between them. The CDR3 bases are TGTGCCAGCAGTTACTCTGGGCCAGAGACCCAGTACTTC. It translates to CASSYSGPETQYF.

The chain combines TRBV19 with TRBJ1-4; 10 positions agree with TRBD1. The CDR3 consists of 15 residues. V trimming: 4 bases; J trimming: 7 bases; junction bases outside the gene matches: 6. Germline V gene sequence: CDR1 LNHDA, CDR2 SQIVND (reference sequence). Here the CDR3 reads CASSTTGTGAEKLFF. CDR3 coding DNA: TGTGCCAGTAGTACTACCGGGACAGGGGCTGAAAAACTGTTTTTT.

J is TRBJ2-7 and V is TRBV11-3; TRBD1 matches 7 bases. Germline CDR1 reads SGHNT; CDR2 reads YENEEA. The V and J ends lost 5 bases and 3 bases, in that order; junction bases with no gene match: 4. CDR3 size: 13 residues. The CDR3 nucleotides are TGTGCCAGCAGCCACAGGGGAAACTACGAGCAGTACTTC. It is translated as CASSHRGNYEQYF.

The chain combines TRBV2 with TRBJ2-7; possible D gene TRBD1, 6 bases. Germline V CDR1 and CDR2: SNHLY, FYNNEI. This CDR3 is built from 20 residues. V was shortened by 7 bases and J by 2 bases, with 33 bases between the two germline ends. CDR3 loop: CASTGFSPQGSLWDTYEQYF. The CDR3 DNA sequence: TGTGCCAGCACTGGTTTTTCGCCCCAGGGCTCATTGTGGGACACCTACGAGCAGTACTTC.

The chain couples TRBV27 to TRBJ2-2; possibly TRBD1 for D (5 bases). Germline CDR1 MNHEY, CDR2 SMNVEV (reference sequence). The length of the CDR3 is 17 residues. Trimming left V 3 bases short and J 0 bases short, with 14 bases between. CDR3 region: CASSLGQGETNTGELFF. CDR3 nucleotides: TGTGCCAGCAGTTTGGGCCAGGGCGAAACGAACACCGGGGAGCTGTTTTTT.